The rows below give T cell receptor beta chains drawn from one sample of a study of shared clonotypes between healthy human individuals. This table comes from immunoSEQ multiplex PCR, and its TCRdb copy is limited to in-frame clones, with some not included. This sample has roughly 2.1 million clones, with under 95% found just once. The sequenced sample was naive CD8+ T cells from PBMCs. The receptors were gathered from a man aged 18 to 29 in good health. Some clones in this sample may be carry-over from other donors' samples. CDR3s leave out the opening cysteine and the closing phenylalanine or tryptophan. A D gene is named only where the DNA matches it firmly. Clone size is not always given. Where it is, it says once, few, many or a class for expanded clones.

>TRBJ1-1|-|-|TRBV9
ASSDGLANTEAF
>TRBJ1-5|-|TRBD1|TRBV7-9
ASSKTGLNQPQH
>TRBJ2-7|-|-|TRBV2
ASSEGLNPSYEQY
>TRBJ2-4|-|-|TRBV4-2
ASMSGNIQY
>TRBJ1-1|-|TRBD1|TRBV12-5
ASGLDRGLTEAF
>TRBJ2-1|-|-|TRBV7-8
ASSLDGRYNEQF
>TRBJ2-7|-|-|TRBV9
ASSVGGLSAEQY
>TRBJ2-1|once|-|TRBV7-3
ASSLTSGAEQF
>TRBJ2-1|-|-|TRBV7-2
ASSLLSNYNEQF
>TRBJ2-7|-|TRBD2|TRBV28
ASSYERDSYEQY